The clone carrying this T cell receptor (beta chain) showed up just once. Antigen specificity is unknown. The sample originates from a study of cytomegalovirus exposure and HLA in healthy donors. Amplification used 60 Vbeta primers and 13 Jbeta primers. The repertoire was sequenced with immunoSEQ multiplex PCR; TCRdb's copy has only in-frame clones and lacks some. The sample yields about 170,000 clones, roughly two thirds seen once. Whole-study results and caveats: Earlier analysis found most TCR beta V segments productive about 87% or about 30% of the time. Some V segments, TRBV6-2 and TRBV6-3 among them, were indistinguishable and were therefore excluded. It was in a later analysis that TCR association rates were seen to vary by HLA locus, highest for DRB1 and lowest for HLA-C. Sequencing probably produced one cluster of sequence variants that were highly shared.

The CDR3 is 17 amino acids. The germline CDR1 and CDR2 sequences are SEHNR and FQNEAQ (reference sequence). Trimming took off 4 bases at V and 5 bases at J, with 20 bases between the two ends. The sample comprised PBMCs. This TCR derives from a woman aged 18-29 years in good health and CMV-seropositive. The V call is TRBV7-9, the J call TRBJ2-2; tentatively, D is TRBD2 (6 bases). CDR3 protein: CASSSTGTTEGTGELFF. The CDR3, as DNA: TGTGCCAGCAGCTCAACCGGGACCACGGAGGGAACCGGGGAGCTGTTTTTT. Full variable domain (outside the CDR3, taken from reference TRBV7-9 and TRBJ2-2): DTGVSQNPRHKITKRGQNVTFRCDPISEHNRLYWYRQTLGQGPEFLTYFQNEAQLEKSRLLSDRFSAERPKGSFSTLEIQRTEQGDSAMYLCASSSTGTTEGTGELFFGEGSRLTVL.